This T cell receptor (beta chain) was obtained from a study of breast tumors, draining lymph nodes, adjacent tissues. As regards this clonotype: What it recognizes is unknown.

The CDR3 sequence is 16 residues long. Per the germline V gene, CDR1 is ENHRY and CDR2 is SYGVKD. V was clipped by 10 bases and J by 0 bases; unmatched bases: 12. Whole-study results and caveats: Tumor repertoires ranked between lymph nodes and nontumor tissue in diversity, with V and J gene preferences. Data only fit, rather than demonstrated, lymph node origin of most tumor T cells.

TCRdb re-called the multiplex PCR reads with MiXCR, one entry per CDR3 protein. The sample includes 50,000 to 55,000 distinct CDR3 sequences, roughly 41% of them seen just once. This TCR derives from a female donor with breast cancer. Some clones in this sample may be carry-over from other donors' samples. Sequencing input: breast tumor tissue. The rearrangement joins TRBV10-3 to TRBJ1-3; 7 bases are a match to TRBD1. The CDR3 sequence is CATTATGSHSGNTIYF. The CDR3 nucleotides read TGTGCCACCACCGCGACAGGGTCTCACTCTGGAAACACCATATATTTT.